One sample yielded the 8 T cell receptor beta chains listed below, sequenced in a study of CD8 T cells in Susac syndrome. Random hexamers primed reverse transcription of 0.5 to 1 ug RNA. TCRdb re-called the immunoSEQ multiplex PCR reads through MiXCR, storing one row per CDR3 protein. Counted here are 140,000 to 150,000 distinct CDR3 sequences, approximately 95% occurring once; the ten biggest clones make up approximately 0.11%. The sequencing input was CD4+ T cells from PBMCs. All receptors come from a human donor with multiple sclerosis.

The chain links TRBV15 to TRBJ2-5; no firm D call. The CDR3 is made up of 12 amino acids. V lost 1 base and J 5 bases, leaving 5 bases between the germline ends. Germline V gene data show CDR1 as LNHNV and CDR2 as YYDKDF (reference sequence). The CDR3 reads CATSRVKETQYF. Here the CDR3 DNA reads TGTGCCACCAGCAGAGTGAAGGAGACCCAGTACTTC.

The J gene is TRBJ1-5, the V gene TRBV20-1; the match to TRBD1 covers 10 bases. V was pared by 1 base and J by 3 bases, with 3 bases of the junction left unmatched. In germline, CDR1 is DFQATT, CDR2 SNEGSKA (reference sequence). This CDR3 spans 15 amino acids. CDR3 bases: TGCAGTGCTAGAGGGGGACAGGGGACCAATCAGCCCCAGCATTTT. It specifies CSARGGQGTNQPQHF.

The chain combines TRBV20-1 with TRBJ2-1; 14 nucleotides match TRBD2. Germline assignment: CDR1 DFQATT and CDR2 SNEGSKA (reference sequence). The junction had 13 bases not matched to a gene; V was cut back by 0 bases and J by 0 bases. The CDR3 is 21 residues long. The CDR3 protein is CSARDPWGLAGADSSYNEQFF. The CDR3 DNA follows: TGCAGTGCTAGAGATCCTTGGGGACTAGCGGGAGCCGACTCCTCCTACAATGAGCAGTTCTTC.

V is TRBV24-1 and J is TRBJ1-4, with no clear D. Looked up from germline, CDR1 is KGHDR and CDR2 is SFDVKD. The CDR3 consists of 14 residues. V lost 3 bases and J 8 bases, leaving 12 bases between the germline ends. The CDR3 DNA reads TGTGCCACCAGTGATGGGTACAGCGACGAAAAACTGTTTTTT. Translated, it gives CATSDGYSDEKLFF.

The chain couples TRBV9 to TRBJ2-1; TRBD2 might be the D (6 bases). The CDR3 sequence is 14 residues long. Germline-derived CDR1 and CDR2 are SGDLS and YYNGEE. V was trimmed by 0 bases and J by 10 bases, leaving 14 bases between them. CDR3 nucleotides: TGTGCCAGCAGCGTAGGGGGGGAGCGTCGGGAGCAGTTCTTC. This codes for CASSVGGERREQFF.

This clonotype was found once. This chain's CDR3 is CASSTGTGEETQYF. The CDR3 DNA reads as TGCGCCAGCAGCACCGGGACAGGGGAAGAGACCCAGTACTTC. The chain has TRBV5-1 and TRBJ2-5, with TRBD1 identical over 10 bases. The germline gives CDR1 SGHRS, CDR2 YFSETQ. CDR3 size: 14 residues. The V segment lost 4 bases and the J segment 3 bases; nucleotides outside the gene matches: 3.

This chain links TRBV9 with TRBJ1-2; a weak D match, TRBD1 (6 bases). V was cut by 3 bases and J by 6 bases, with 15 bases left in between. CDR3 size: 14 residues. Germline-derived CDR1 and CDR2 are SGDLS and YYNGEE. CDR3 coding DNA: TGTGCCAGCAGCGCCCGAGGGGGGGTTGATGGCTACACCTTC. This gives the protein CASSARGGVDGYTF.

The chain's CDR3 is CASSLSRSADTQYF. CDR3 DNA: TGTGCCAGCAGTTTATCACGGAGTGCAGATACGCAGTATTTT. V usage is TRBV27 and J usage is TRBJ2-3; D is unclear. Trimming shortened V by 0 bases and J by 4 bases, and 8 bases separated the two germline ends. From germline, CDR1 is MNHEY and CDR2 SMNVEV (reference sequence). The CDR3 totals 14 residues.